Described below is a single T cell receptor beta chain sequence and its context. The count of this clone is one. Its antigen is not yet known. No much larger clonotype is one base removed from it; base qualities were not supplied. In the germline V gene, CDR1 corresponds to WSHSY and CDR2 to SAAADI. The CDR3 has 11 amino acids, counting the end cysteine and phenylalanine. The DNA shown is the 33-base CDR3, in frame from base 1. V was cut back by 11 bases and J by 4 bases, leaving a gap of 10 bases between them. The sample originates from a study of cytomegalovirus exposure and HLA in healthy donors (dated by TCRdb to about 2017). Regarding the complete study: In an earlier analysis of roughly 590 of the donors, 250 to 300 Gb of sequence data and 117 million unique TCR beta sequences from 150 million to 200 million T cells were reported. All discovery cohort repertoires had been generated on a single sequencing platform. Roughly five DR-DQ haplotypes were treated as single units for association and clustering because of strong linkage in the cohort. In the later analysis, no new phenotypic data were used to find candidate immune exposures; instead, reliance was placed on TCR beta sequences and their occurrence across donors. In a later genetic analysis, genome-wide SNP genotypes for about three fifths of the 666 donors were used, and that subset was treated as a discovery cohort. The study aimed to test whether signatures of past pathogen exposure could be identified by cataloging public T cell receptors. The T cell repertoires of 550 to 850 subjects were profiled by immunosequencing and related to cytomegalovirus serostatus. An early release that covered roughly 600 HLA-typed donors contained about 290 gigabases of sequencing data and tens of millions of unique TCR sequences. Among the roughly 430 genotyped donors, about 85% belonged to the genetic ancestry cluster associated with self-reported Caucasian donors. Typing coverage varied by locus: about 620-640 donors for A, B, C, DRB1 and DQB1; about 520 for DQA1; nearly 610 for DPA1; 400 to 480 for DPB1. HLA typing included class I and class II loci at four-digit resolution. The study combined high-throughput TCR immunosequencing, statistical association of individual TCRs with disease status, and machine learning to predict cytomegalovirus infection status. To decide whether each TCR beta V gene segment behaved as functional or pseudogenic, an earlier analysis of fewer than 750 of the donors relied on high-throughput TCR beta sequencing. A separate validation cohort of over 95 different subjects was used in addition to the approximately 640-subject first cohort. Among around 400 genotyped donors of the cohort, an average of roughly 230,000 unique TCR beta nucleotide sequences was sequenced per donor, of which about 18% were non-productive. Alongside the repertoire data, information on donor age, sex, ethnicity and CMV serostatus was compiled. To study patterns of TCR occurrence, a later analysis re-analyzed previously published TCR beta repertoires from more than 550 donors and added high-resolution HLA genotyping. The paper as a whole reports these results and caveats: In vitro tests confirmed that a few of the cytomegalovirus-associated TCR beta chains recognize cytomegalovirus antigens. Linkage disequilibrium might explain the correlated functional status among segregating V segments, but an unknown experimental factor could not be ruled out. Cytomegalovirus status was reported to be diagnosed by the classifier with high specificity and sensitivity in both the original and validation cohorts. A further reported finding was that TCR beta sequences accurately predicted the HLA-A and HLA-B alleles for most subjects in the first cohort. For the cohort, immune exposure information was limited to CMV serostatus. A later analysis associated 15,000 or so TCR beta sequences with specific HLA alleles at a false discovery rate of 0.05. In this cohort, only TCR beta chains were sequenced, and detectable features were limited by the absence of alpha or paired-chain data. When HLA alleles, especially DR and DQ, strongly co-occurred, attributing TCR associations to individual alleles was difficult. A later analysis found that most CMV-associated TCR beta chains appeared HLA-restricted, with HLA associations seemingly driven largely by CMV exposure. Because HLA typing was missing for some donors at each locus, association tests included only the typed subset. In a later analysis, HLA-associated TCR beta chains were found to be more clonally expanded and to have lower generation probabilities than equally common non-associated chains. In an earlier analysis of fewer than 750 of the donors, most TCR beta V segments were observed in productive rearrangements about 87% or about 30% of the time, broadly matching IMGT annotations. A group of highly shared sequence variants was considered likely to be a technical artifact of the sequencing pipeline. A total of roughly 160 TCR beta chains were listed by the study as associated with cytomegalovirus. Compared with the approximately 710-donor mean, donors in an Asian-associated ancestry cluster had fewer N-insertions in productive TCRs, according to a later genetic analysis. The earlier analysis of about 600 of the donors excluded some 15 rarely observed V segments, including chromosome 9 orphons, because counts were too low. The 87-base-pair reads could not distinguish some IMGT-functional V segments, including TRBV6-2 and TRBV6-3, so those segments were excluded. It was suggested by the authors that the approach could potentially be generalized to other disease states and immunological phenotypes. Roughly uniform sequencing depth across donors was assumed in presence/absence analyses, although this assumption may not hold. V-gene and J-gene trimming of TCR beta chains was associated with a missense DCLRE1C variant in a later genetic analysis, and the association was replicated in an independent cohort. Most TCR sequences were seen in very few donors, while some public TCRs were found in many individuals. In a later analysis, the rate of TCR association differed among HLA loci, with DRB1 alleles having the most associated TCRs and HLA-C alleles having the fewest. A later analysis reported that several top co-occurrence clusters appeared linked to parvovirus B19, influenza, CMV and Epstein-Barr virus.

The library relied on the immunoSEQ multiplex PCR assay. A mixture of 60 forward primers for TCR Vbeta segments and 13 reverse primers for TCR Jbeta segments was used in the multiplex PCR. Amplification of the CDR3 region of rearranged TCR beta genes was performed with a multiplex PCR assay on genomic DNA. The Illumina HiSeq System was used to sequence the amplified TCR beta libraries as 87-base-pair reads. The source study handled its data this way. A later analysis tallied some 79 million unique TCR beta chains across the 666 repertoires, and about 12 million of those chains were shared by two or more donors. Raw reads were error-corrected and collapsed into unique sequences by a nearest-neighbor algorithm in which closely related sequences were merged to remove PCR and sequencing errors. To assign V, D and J gene segments, CDR3 sequences were aligned to IMGT reference sequences. For a sequence to be retained, a match of at least six nucleotides to both a V gene segment and a J gene segment was required. A rearrangement was called productive if the CDR3 had no stop codons and remained in frame with V and J, and every other rearrangement was called non-productive. Following IMGT convention, CDR3 was defined as the stretch from the second conserved V-encoded cysteine up to the conserved J-encoded phenylalanine. In an earlier analysis of more than 550 of the donors, sequences lacking an unambiguous match to a single V gene segment were excluded. An earlier analysis of several hundred of the donors called V segments functional above 56.7% productive rearrangements and segregating when the between-donor standard deviation exceeded 5%. A statistical classification framework was developed to diagnose cytomegalovirus status using the catalog of TCR beta chain sequences. V and J gene assignment, in a later analysis, came from comparing TCR nucleotide sequences with IMGT/GENE-DB human TR gene sequences. In a later analysis, CDR3 sequences and most-parsimonious VDJ recombination scenarios were assigned using the TCRdist pipeline. In a later analysis, each TCR beta chain was defined by its CDR3 amino acid sequence together with its V-gene family, and reads lacking a unique V-gene family were excluded. In a later analysis, 450 to 600 highly shared, low-generation-probability nucleotide sequences were removed to address suspected cross-contamination and a sequencing artifact. A later analysis calculated a clonal expansion index for each public chain from normalized within-repertoire ranks of inferred template counts. Generation probabilities in a later analysis came from a VDJ recombination model fitted to out-of-frame rearrangements, and those results were checked against IGoR. In a later analysis, TCR-TCR, TCR-HLA and TCR-CMV co-occurrence was scored with hypergeometric tests, and a repertoire-size bias correction was applied to TCR pairs. A later analysis estimated false discovery rates by permuting HLA or CMV assignments 20 times. In a later analysis, co-occurring TCRs were grouped using DBSCAN, and TCRdist sequence similarity was added for clustering within HLA-allele-positive subsets. Repertoires with fewer than 30,000 or more than 120,000 public chains, plus five repertoires with anomalous nucleotide sharing, were excluded from co-occurrence clustering. Here the immuneACCESS table is served through TCRdb, limited to in-frame sequences with V and J called. Missing clones are a known gap in these copies; in checked studies unresolved V genes cover under half, and the rest lacks a known reason. V and J calls and clone size come straight from that table; D and trimming were deduced from the DNA. Present in this sample are about 130,000 clones, 73% of which were seen just once. The ten top clones hold over 2% of the sample.

In total, over 600 healthy bone marrow donors made up the cohort. All cohort members were sampled while nominally healthy, although unrecorded immune exposures were likely present. The donor tested CMV seropositive, placing the donor among the 289 seropositive members of the cohort. A peripheral blood sample was collected from each donor, and TCR beta sequencing was performed on peripheral blood mononuclear cells. Genomic DNA extraction from the blood cell samples was performed with the Qiagen DNeasy Blood Extraction Kit. The receptor comes from a woman in her thirties or forties in good health and CMV-seropositive. Recombination joined TRBV10-2 with TRBJ2-3, and TRBD1 may be the D gene, going by 5 matching bases. Sequencing was done on a sample of PBMCs. The DNA sequence follows: TGCGCCGCAGGGATCTCAGATACGCAGTATTTT. Translated, it reads CAAGISDTQYF.